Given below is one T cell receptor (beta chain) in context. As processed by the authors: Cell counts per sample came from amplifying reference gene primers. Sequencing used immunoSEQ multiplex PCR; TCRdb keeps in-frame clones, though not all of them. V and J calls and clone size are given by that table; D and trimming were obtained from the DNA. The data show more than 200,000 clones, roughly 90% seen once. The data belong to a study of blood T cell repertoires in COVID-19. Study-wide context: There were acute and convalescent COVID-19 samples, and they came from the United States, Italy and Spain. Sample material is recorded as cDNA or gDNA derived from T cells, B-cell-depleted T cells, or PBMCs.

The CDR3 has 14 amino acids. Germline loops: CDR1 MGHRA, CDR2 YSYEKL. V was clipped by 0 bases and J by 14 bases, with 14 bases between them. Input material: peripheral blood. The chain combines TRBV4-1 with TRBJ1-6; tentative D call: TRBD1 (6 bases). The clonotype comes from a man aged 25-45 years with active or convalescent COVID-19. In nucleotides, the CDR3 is TGCGCCAGCAGCCAAGAGGGAGGGGGTTCTTCCCTCCACTTT. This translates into CASSQEGGGSSLHF.